These T cell receptor beta chains were read from a single sample in a study of CD8 T cells in ankylosing spondylitis. Using its own MiXCR run on the 5' RACE reads, TCRdb lists one record per CDR3 protein. The repertoire holds 200,000 to 300,000 distinct CDR3 sequences, with 8% to 11% as singletons. The sequencing sample was made of blood, either unsorted or a sorted T cell fraction (not recorded which). The receptors stem from a male donor with ankylosing spondylitis or in good health (not recorded which). The CDR3 runs from the conserved cysteine through the conserved F or W. The order of the fields is D gene, J gene, V gene, clone size, CDR3 protein, CDR3 DNA. A D gene is named only where the DNA matches it firmly. Clone size appears in some rows only: once, few, many, or a class for an expanded clone.

D gene: NA; J gene: TRBJ1-1; V gene: TRBV5-1; clone size: many; CDR3 protein: CASQSKGSNTEAFF; CDR3 DNA: TGCGCCAGCCAAAGTAAGGGATCGAACACTGAAGCTTTCTTT
D gene: TRBD1; J gene: TRBJ1-1; V gene: TRBV10-3; clone size: many; CDR3 protein: CAISPGQGPTEAFF; CDR3 DNA: TGTGCCATCAGTCCGGGACAGGGCCCCACTGAAGCTTTCTTT
D gene: NA; J gene: TRBJ1-2; V gene: TRBV12-3/TRBV12-4; clone size: many; CDR3 protein: CASRQSYGYTF; CDR3 DNA: TGTGCCAGCCGGCAAAGCTATGGCTACACCTTC
D gene: NA; J gene: TRBJ2-6; V gene: TRBV12-3/TRBV12-4; clone size: NA; CDR3 protein: CASKQGREAGANVLTF; CDR3 DNA: TGTGCCAGCAAGCAGGGCAGGGAGGCCGGGGCCAACGTCCTGACTTTC
D gene: NA; J gene: TRBJ2-1; V gene: TRBV7-2; clone size: NA; CDR3 protein: CASSSGGTVLYNEQFF; CDR3 DNA: TGTGCCAGCAGCTCCGGCGGGACAGTTTTATACAATGAGCAGTTCTTC
D gene: TRBD1; J gene: TRBJ1-5; V gene: TRBV20-1; clone size: many; CDR3 protein: CSASPGTVNQPQHF; CDR3 DNA: TGCAGTGCTAGTCCAGGGACAGTCAATCAGCCCCAGCATTTT
D gene: TRBD2; J gene: TRBJ2-5; V gene: TRBV30; clone size: NA; CDR3 protein: CAWDGLAGTQETQYF; CDR3 DNA: TGTGCCTGGGACGGACTAGCGGGGACCCAAGAGACCCAGTACTTC
D gene: TRBD1; J gene: TRBJ2-5; V gene: TRBV7-9; clone size: NA; CDR3 protein: CASSRRDRVKETQYF; CDR3 DNA: TGTGCCAGCAGTCGCCGGGACAGGGTAAAGGAGACCCAGTACTTC
D gene: NA; J gene: TRBJ2-3; V gene: TRBV7-9; clone size: many; CDR3 protein: CASSLPGWRTDTQYF; CDR3 DNA: TGTGCCAGCAGCCTCCCGGGGTGGAGAACAGATACGCAGTATTTT
D gene: NA; J gene: TRBJ2-1; V gene: TRBV5-4; clone size: few; CDR3 protein: CASSFMDSQQFF; CDR3 DNA: TGTGCCAGCAGCTTTATGGACAGCCAGCAGTTCTTC
D gene: TRBD2; J gene: TRBJ2-1; V gene: TRBV29-1; clone size: many; CDR3 protein: CSVGGLAGRYNEQFF; CDR3 DNA: TGCAGCGTTGGTGGACTAGCGGGGAGGTACAATGAGCAGTTCTTC
D gene: NA; J gene: TRBJ2-3; V gene: TRBV5-1; clone size: many; CDR3 protein: CASSPRRGDTQYF; CDR3 DNA: TGCGCCAGCAGCCCCCGACGGGGAGATACGCAGTATTTT
D gene: NA; J gene: TRBJ1-1; V gene: TRBV27; clone size: many; CDR3 protein: CASSLYSGKGMNTEAFF; CDR3 DNA: TGTGCCAGCAGTTTATATTCCGGGAAGGGGATGAACACTGAAGCTTTCTTT
D gene: NA; J gene: TRBJ2-7; V gene: TRBV5-1; clone size: many; CDR3 protein: CASSLTSSYEQYF; CDR3 DNA: TGCGCCAGCAGCCTCACGAGCTCCTACGAGCAGTACTTC
D gene: NA; J gene: TRBJ2-7; V gene: TRBV6-6; clone size: NA; CDR3 protein: CASSGTGTNYEQYF; CDR3 DNA: TGTGCCAGCAGCGGAACCGGGACCAACTACGAGCAGTACTTC
D gene: TRBD2; J gene: TRBJ2-7; V gene: TRBV5-1; clone size: NA; CDR3 protein: CASSRPGTSGTYEQYF; CDR3 DNA: TGCGCCAGCAGCCGACCAGGGACTAGCGGAACCTACGAGCAGTACTTC
D gene: TRBD1; J gene: TRBJ2-3; V gene: TRBV27; clone size: many; CDR3 protein: CASSLGTGFYTDTQYF; CDR3 DNA: TGTGCCAGCAGTTTAGGGACAGGCTTTTACACAGATACGCAGTATTTT
D gene: NA; J gene: TRBJ2-7; V gene: TRBV10-3; clone size: many; CDR3 protein: CAISEALGGSYEQYF; CDR3 DNA: TGTGCCATCAGTGAGGCCCTCGGGGGTTCCTACGAGCAGTACTTC
D gene: NA; J gene: TRBJ1-1; V gene: TRBV5-1; clone size: many; CDR3 protein: CASSLESGINTEAFF; CDR3 DNA: TGCGCCAGCAGCTTGGAGTCAGGGATTAACACTGAAGCTTTCTTT
D gene: TRBD2; J gene: TRBJ2-7; V gene: TRBV10-3; clone size: many; CDR3 protein: CAISERLAGGYYEQYF; CDR3 DNA: TGTGCCATCAGTGAGAGACTAGCGGGGGGCTACTACGAGCAGTACTTC
D gene: TRBD1; J gene: TRBJ1-1; V gene: TRBV6-1; clone size: few; CDR3 protein: CASSLETGTFATEAFF; CDR3 DNA: TGTGCCAGCAGTCTTGAGACAGGGACGTTTGCCACTGAAGCTTTCTTT
D gene: TRBD2; J gene: TRBJ2-2; V gene: TRBV4-1; clone size: many; CDR3 protein: CASSHRTSGRAIAGELFF; CDR3 DNA: TGCGCCAGCAGCCACAGGACTAGCGGGAGGGCTATAGCCGGGGAGCTGTTTTTT
D gene: NA; J gene: TRBJ1-2; V gene: TRBV6-1; clone size: NA; CDR3 protein: CASSDSGAQPIYGYTF; CDR3 DNA: TGTGCCAGCAGTGATAGTGGCGCACAGCCAATCTATGGCTACACCTTC
D gene: TRBD1; J gene: TRBJ2-7; V gene: TRBV29-1; clone size: many; CDR3 protein: CSVPGGRSHEQYF; CDR3 DNA: TGCAGCGTTCCAGGGGGTAGGTCACACGAGCAGTACTTC
D gene: NA; J gene: TRBJ1-1; V gene: TRBV20-1; clone size: many; CDR3 protein: CSASGQMDLEAFF; CDR3 DNA: TGCAGTGCTAGCGGGCAAATGGACCTTGAAGCTTTCTTT
D gene: NA; J gene: TRBJ2-7; V gene: TRBV4-2; clone size: few; CDR3 protein: CASSQDLGLASYEQYF; CDR3 DNA: TGTGCCAGCAGCCAAGATTTGGGACTTGCCTCCTACGAGCAGTACTTC
D gene: NA; J gene: TRBJ2-7; V gene: TRBV7-2; clone size: NA; CDR3 protein: CASSLGGTRSYEQYF; CDR3 DNA: TGTGCCAGCAGCTTAGGGGGGACAAGGTCGTACGAGCAGTACTTC
D gene: NA; J gene: TRBJ1-6; V gene: TRBV28; clone size: many; CDR3 protein: CASRGRGSPLHF; CDR3 DNA: TGTGCCAGCAGGGGGCGGGGATCACCCCTCCACTTT
D gene: NA; J gene: TRBJ1-1; V gene: TRBV11-3; clone size: NA; CDR3 protein: CASSPADAEAFF; CDR3 DNA: TGTGCCAGCAGCCCCGCTGACGCTGAAGCTTTCTTT
D gene: NA; J gene: TRBJ2-3; V gene: TRBV12-3/TRBV12-4; clone size: many; CDR3 protein: CASSRLSTDTQYF; CDR3 DNA: TGTGCCAGCAGTCGACTGTCCACAGATACGCAGTATTTT
D gene: NA; J gene: TRBJ2-4; V gene: TRBV5-1; clone size: many; CDR3 protein: CASSVAAGQDIQYF; CDR3 DNA: TGCGCCAGCAGCGTGGCGGCCGGCCAGGACATTCAGTACTTC
D gene: NA; J gene: TRBJ1-2; V gene: TRBV30; clone size: NA; CDR3 protein: CAWSETADYGYTF; CDR3 DNA: TGTGCCTGGAGTGAGACGGCCGATTATGGCTACACCTTC
D gene: NA; J gene: TRBJ1-2; V gene: TRBV12-3/TRBV12-4; clone size: many; CDR3 protein: CASSSQGRTMNGGYTF; CDR3 DNA: TGTGCCAGCAGTTCTCAGGGGAGGACAATGAACGGTGGCTACACCTTC
D gene: NA; J gene: TRBJ2-7; V gene: TRBV29-1; clone size: many; CDR3 protein: CSVVGGPSEQYF; CDR3 DNA: TGCAGCGTTGTCGGTGGACCTTCCGAGCAGTACTTC
D gene: NA; J gene: TRBJ1-2; V gene: TRBV4-1; clone size: once; CDR3 protein: CASSQAGQPTNYGYTF; CDR3 DNA: TGCGCCAGCAGCCAAGCTGGACAGCCAACTAACTATGGCTACACCTTC
D gene: NA; J gene: TRBJ2-1; V gene: TRBV18; clone size: NA; CDR3 protein: CASSDQVGEQFF; CDR3 DNA: TGTGCCAGCTCAGACCAGGTGGGAGAGCAGTTCTTC
D gene: NA; J gene: TRBJ1-5; V gene: TRBV5-1; clone size: many; CDR3 protein: CASSLDSPWNQPQHF; CDR3 DNA: TGCGCCAGCAGCTTGGACAGCCCCTGGAATCAGCCCCAGCATTTT
D gene: TRBD1; J gene: TRBJ1-2; V gene: TRBV6-1; clone size: many; CDR3 protein: CASSRTGGAYGYTF; CDR3 DNA: TGTGCCAGCAGTCGGACAGGGGGCGCCTATGGCTACACCTTC
D gene: TRBD1; J gene: TRBJ1-1; V gene: TRBV12-3/TRBV12-4; clone size: NA; CDR3 protein: CASSPQGAKAFF; CDR3 DNA: TGTGCCAGCAGTCCTCAGGGGGCTAAAGCTTTCTTT
D gene: NA; J gene: TRBJ1-2; V gene: TRBV18; clone size: many; CDR3 protein: CASSRAYGYTF; CDR3 DNA: TGTGCCAGCTCACGGGCCTATGGCTACACCTTC
D gene: NA; J gene: TRBJ2-1; V gene: TRBV6-1; clone size: few; CDR3 protein: CASSLDHNEQFF; CDR3 DNA: TGTGCCAGCAGCCTCGACCACAATGAGCAGTTCTTC
D gene: NA; J gene: TRBJ1-5; V gene: TRBV12-3/TRBV12-4; clone size: many; CDR3 protein: CASSPERHIPSNSNQPQHF; CDR3 DNA: TGTGCCAGCAGTCCAGAAAGACACATCCCAAGCAATAGCAATCAGCCCCAGCATTTT
D gene: NA; J gene: TRBJ2-7; V gene: TRBV12-3/TRBV12-4; clone size: NA; CDR3 protein: CASSTGTGTSEQYF; CDR3 DNA: TGTGCCAGCAGTACCGGGACAGGGACTAGCGAGCAGTACTTC
D gene: NA; J gene: TRBJ2-1; V gene: TRBV7-6; clone size: many; CDR3 protein: CASSPGRGNEQFF; CDR3 DNA: TGTGCCAGCAGCCCCGGTAGGGGGAATGAGCAGTTCTTC
D gene: TRBD2; J gene: TRBJ2-7; V gene: TRBV29-1; clone size: many; CDR3 protein: CSVDGRASGNYEQYF; CDR3 DNA: TGCAGCGTTGACGGAAGGGCTAGCGGGAACTACGAGCAGTACTTC
D gene: TRBD1; J gene: TRBJ1-2; V gene: TRBV7-2; clone size: few; CDR3 protein: CASSLALGQTYGYTF; CDR3 DNA: TGTGCCAGCAGCTTAGCGCTGGGACAGACGTATGGCTACACCTTC
D gene: NA; J gene: TRBJ1-1; V gene: TRBV7-9; clone size: NA; CDR3 protein: CVSSSHRRGTEAFF; CDR3 DNA: TGTGTCAGCAGCTCCCACAGGAGAGGCACTGAAGCTTTCTTT
D gene: TRBD1; J gene: TRBJ1-1; V gene: TRBV2; clone size: many; CDR3 protein: CASRSGQATEAFF; CDR3 DNA: TGTGCCAGCAGGTCGGGACAGGCCACTGAAGCTTTCTTT
D gene: NA; J gene: TRBJ2-1; V gene: TRBV19; clone size: many; CDR3 protein: CASNSRGSYNEQFF; CDR3 DNA: TGTGCCAGTAACTCCCGGGGCTCCTACAATGAGCAGTTCTTC
D gene: NA; J gene: TRBJ2-2; V gene: TRBV7-6; clone size: many; CDR3 protein: CASSFLNRDTGELFF; CDR3 DNA: TGTGCCAGCAGCTTTTTAAACAGGGACACCGGGGAGCTGTTTTTT
D gene: TRBD2; J gene: TRBJ2-5; V gene: TRBV3-1; clone size: many; CDR3 protein: CASGSGIGETQYF; CDR3 DNA: TGTGCCAGCGGGAGCGGGATCGGAGAGACCCAGTACTTC
D gene: TRBD2; J gene: TRBJ2-2; V gene: TRBV5-1; clone size: many; CDR3 protein: CASSLSSGANTGELFF; CDR3 DNA: TGCGCCAGCAGCTTGTCTAGCGGGGCGAACACCGGGGAGCTGTTTTTT
D gene: TRBD2; J gene: TRBJ2-3; V gene: TRBV7-9; clone size: NA; CDR3 protein: CASSSLAGARDTQYF; CDR3 DNA: TGTGCCAGCAGCTCTCTAGCGGGAGCTAGAGATACGCAGTATTTT
D gene: TRBD1; J gene: TRBJ1-1; V gene: TRBV2; clone size: NA; CDR3 protein: CASSEGTGSGAFF; CDR3 DNA: TGTGCCAGCAGTGAAGGGACAGGGAGTGGAGCTTTCTTT
D gene: TRBD1; J gene: TRBJ1-1; V gene: TRBV7-9; clone size: NA; CDR3 protein: CSSSPGQGTLMNTEAFF; CDR3 DNA: TGTTCCAGCAGCCCAGGACAGGGAACCTTAATGAACACTGAAGCTTTCTTT
D gene: NA; J gene: TRBJ2-5; V gene: TRBV7-9; clone size: many; CDR3 protein: CAKQRGTQETQYF; CDR3 DNA: TGTGCCAAGCAAAGGGGGACCCAAGAGACCCAGTACTTC
D gene: TRBD2; J gene: TRBJ2-2; V gene: TRBV20-1; clone size: NA; CDR3 protein: CSARLASNTGELFF; CDR3 DNA: TGCAGTGCCCGACTAGCTTCGAACACCGGGGAGCTGTTTTTT
D gene: NA; J gene: TRBJ1-1; V gene: TRBV10-3; clone size: NA; CDR3 protein: CATRLAIGDNEAFF; CDR3 DNA: TGTGCCACCAGGTTGGCCATTGGCGACAATGAAGCTTTCTTT